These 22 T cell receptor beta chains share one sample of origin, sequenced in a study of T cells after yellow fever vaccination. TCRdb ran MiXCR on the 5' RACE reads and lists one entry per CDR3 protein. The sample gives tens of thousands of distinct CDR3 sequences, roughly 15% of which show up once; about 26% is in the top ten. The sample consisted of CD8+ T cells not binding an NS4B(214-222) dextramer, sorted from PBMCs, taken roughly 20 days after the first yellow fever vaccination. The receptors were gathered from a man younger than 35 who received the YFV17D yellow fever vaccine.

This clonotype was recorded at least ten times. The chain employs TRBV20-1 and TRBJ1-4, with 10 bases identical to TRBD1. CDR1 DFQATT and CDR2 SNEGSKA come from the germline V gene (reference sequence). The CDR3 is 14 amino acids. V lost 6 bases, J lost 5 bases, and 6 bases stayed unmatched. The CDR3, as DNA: TGCAGTGCGGAGTCGACAGGGGGCAATGAAAAACTGTTTTTT. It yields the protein CSAESTGGNEKLFF.

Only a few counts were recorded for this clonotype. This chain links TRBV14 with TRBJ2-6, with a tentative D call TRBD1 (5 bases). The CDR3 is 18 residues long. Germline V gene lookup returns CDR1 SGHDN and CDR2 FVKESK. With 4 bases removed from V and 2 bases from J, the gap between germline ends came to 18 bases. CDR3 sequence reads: CASSPEGHFAAGANVLTF. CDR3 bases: TGTGCCAGCAGCCCGGAAGGACACTTCGCCGCTGGGGCCAACGTCCTGACTTTC.

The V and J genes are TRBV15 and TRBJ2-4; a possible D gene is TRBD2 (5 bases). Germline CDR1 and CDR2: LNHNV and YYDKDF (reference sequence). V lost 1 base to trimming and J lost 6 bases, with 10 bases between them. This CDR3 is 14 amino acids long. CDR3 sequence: CATSRGSGANIQYF. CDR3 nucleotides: TGTGCCACCAGCAGAGGAAGCGGAGCAAACATTCAGTACTTC.

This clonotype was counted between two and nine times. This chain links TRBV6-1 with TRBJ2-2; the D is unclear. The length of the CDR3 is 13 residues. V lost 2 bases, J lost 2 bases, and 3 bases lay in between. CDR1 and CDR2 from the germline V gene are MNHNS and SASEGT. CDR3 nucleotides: TGTGCCAGCAGTGAACCAAACACCGGGGAGCTGTTTTTT. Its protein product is CASSEPNTGELFF.

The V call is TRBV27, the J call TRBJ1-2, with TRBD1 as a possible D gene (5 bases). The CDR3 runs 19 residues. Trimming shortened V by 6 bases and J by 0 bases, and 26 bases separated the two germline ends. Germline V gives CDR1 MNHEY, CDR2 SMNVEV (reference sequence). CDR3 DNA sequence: TGTGCCAGCAGACCCTTAAAGGGGCAGGGTGTCCTAGCTAACTATGGCTACACCTTC. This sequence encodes CASRPLKGQGVLANYGYTF.

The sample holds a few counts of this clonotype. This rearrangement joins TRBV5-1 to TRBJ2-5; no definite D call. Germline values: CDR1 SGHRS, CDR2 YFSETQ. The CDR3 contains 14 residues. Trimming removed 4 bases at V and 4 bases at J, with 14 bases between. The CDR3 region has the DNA TGCGCCAGCAGCCCAGCGTCTACCCCAGAGACCCAGTACTTC. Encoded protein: CASSPASTPETQYF.

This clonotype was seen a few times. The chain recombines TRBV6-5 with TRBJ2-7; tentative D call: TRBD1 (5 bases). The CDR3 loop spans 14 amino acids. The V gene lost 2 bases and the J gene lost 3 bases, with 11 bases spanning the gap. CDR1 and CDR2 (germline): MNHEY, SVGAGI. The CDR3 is CASSYVEGDYEQYF. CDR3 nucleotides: TGTGCCAGCAGTTACGTCGAAGGGGACTACGAGCAGTACTTC.

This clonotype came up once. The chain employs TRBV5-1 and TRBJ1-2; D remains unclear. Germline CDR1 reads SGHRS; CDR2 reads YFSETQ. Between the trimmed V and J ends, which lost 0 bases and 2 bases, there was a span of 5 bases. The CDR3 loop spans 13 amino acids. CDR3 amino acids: CASSLVVNYGYTF. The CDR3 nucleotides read TGCGCCAGCAGCTTGGTGGTCAACTATGGCTACACCTTC. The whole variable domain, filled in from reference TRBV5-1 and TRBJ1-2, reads KAGVTQTPRYLIKTRGQQVTLSCSPISGHRSVSWYQQTPGQGLQFLFEYFSETQRNKGNFPGRFSGRQFSNSRSEMNVSTLELGDSALYLCASSLVVNYGYTFGSGTRLTVV.

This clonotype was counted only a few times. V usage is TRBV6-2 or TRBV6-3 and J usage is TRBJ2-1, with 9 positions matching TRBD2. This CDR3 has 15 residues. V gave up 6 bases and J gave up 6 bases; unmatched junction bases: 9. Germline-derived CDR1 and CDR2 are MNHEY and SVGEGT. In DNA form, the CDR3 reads TGTGCCAGCAGAGCAGGACTAGCGTTACCCAATGAGCAGTTCTTC. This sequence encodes CASRAGLALPNEQFF.

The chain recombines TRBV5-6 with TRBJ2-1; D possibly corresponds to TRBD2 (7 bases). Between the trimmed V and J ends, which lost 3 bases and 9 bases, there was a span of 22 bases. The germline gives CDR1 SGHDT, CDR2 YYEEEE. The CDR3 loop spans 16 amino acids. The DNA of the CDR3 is TGTGCCAGCAGCTCCCCCCGGACACGGGAGGACAGTGAGCAGTTCTTC. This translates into CASSSPRTREDSEQFF.

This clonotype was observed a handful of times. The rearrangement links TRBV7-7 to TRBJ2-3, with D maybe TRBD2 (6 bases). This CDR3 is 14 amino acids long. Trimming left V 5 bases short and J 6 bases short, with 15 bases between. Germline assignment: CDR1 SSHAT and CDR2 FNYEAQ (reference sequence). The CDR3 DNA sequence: TGTGCCAGCAGCCTTCGTGGGGGGAAGGATACGCAGTATTTT. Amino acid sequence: CASSLRGGKDTQYF.

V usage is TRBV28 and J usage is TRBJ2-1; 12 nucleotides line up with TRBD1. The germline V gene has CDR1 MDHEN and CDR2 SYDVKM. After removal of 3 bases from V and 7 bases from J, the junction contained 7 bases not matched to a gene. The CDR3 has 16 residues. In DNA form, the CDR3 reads TGTGCCAGCAGTTTCTCGGGACAGGGGGCTATTAATGAGCAGTTCTTC. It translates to CASSFSGQGAINEQFF.

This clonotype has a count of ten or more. DNA for the CDR3: TGTGCCAGCAGCCAAATCGGACACACTGAAGCTTTCTTT. This gives the protein CASSQIGHTEAFF. This rearrangement joins TRBV4-2 to TRBJ1-1, with unresolved D. Germline V gene lookup returns CDR1 LGHNA and CDR2 YNFKEQ. Trimming took off 2 bases at V and 3 bases at J, with 7 bases between the two ends. The CDR3 runs 13 residues.

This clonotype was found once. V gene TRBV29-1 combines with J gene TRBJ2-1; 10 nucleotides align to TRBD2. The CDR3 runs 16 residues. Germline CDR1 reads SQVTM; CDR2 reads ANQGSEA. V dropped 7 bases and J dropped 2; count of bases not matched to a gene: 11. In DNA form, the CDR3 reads TGCAGCGCCCCTAGCGGGGGACCTCCTCCCTACAATGAGCAGTTCTTC. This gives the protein CSAPSGGPPPYNEQFF.

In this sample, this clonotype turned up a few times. This CDR3 reads CASSSHPTGWNYGYTF. Here the CDR3 DNA reads TGTGCCAGCAGTTCCCATCCGACAGGTTGGAACTATGGCTACACCTTC. V is TRBV6-5 and J is TRBJ1-2, with D perhaps TRBD1 (6 bases). In germline, CDR1 is MNHEY, CDR2 SVGAGI. The V gene lost 4 bases and the J gene lost 2 bases, with 17 bases spanning the gap. The CDR3 totals 16 residues.

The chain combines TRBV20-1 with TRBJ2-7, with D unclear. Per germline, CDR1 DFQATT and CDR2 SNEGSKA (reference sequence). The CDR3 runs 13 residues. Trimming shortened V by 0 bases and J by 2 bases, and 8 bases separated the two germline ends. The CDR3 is CSARDLGPYEQYF. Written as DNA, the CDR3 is TGCAGTGCTAGAGATTTAGGGCCCTACGAGCAGTACTTC.

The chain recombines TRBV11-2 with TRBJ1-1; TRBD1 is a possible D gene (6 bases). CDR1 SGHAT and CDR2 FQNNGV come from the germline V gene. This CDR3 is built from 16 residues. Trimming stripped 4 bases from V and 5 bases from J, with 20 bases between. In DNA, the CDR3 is TGTGCCAGCAGCTCGCCCGACGACAGGAGGGGAACTGAAGCTTTCTTT. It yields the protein CASSSPDDRRGTEAFF.

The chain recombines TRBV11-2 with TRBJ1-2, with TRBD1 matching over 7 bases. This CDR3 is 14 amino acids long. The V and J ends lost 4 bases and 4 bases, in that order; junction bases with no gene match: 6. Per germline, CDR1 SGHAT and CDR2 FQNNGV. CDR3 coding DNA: TGTGCCAGCAGCTCAACGGCAGGGGGCTATGGCTACACCTTC. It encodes CASSSTAGGYGYTF.

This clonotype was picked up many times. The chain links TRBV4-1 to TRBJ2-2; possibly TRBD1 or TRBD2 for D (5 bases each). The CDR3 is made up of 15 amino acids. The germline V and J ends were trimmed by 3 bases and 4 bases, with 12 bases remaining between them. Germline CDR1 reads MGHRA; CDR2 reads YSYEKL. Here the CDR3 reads CASSHIEGSTGELFF. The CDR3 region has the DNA TGCGCCAGCAGCCATATCGAGGGGAGCACCGGGGAGCTGTTTTTT.

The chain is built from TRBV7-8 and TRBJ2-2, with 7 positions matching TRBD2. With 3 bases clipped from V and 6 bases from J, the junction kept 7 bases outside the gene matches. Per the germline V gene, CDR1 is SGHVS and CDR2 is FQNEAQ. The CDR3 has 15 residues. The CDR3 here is CASSLTSPPPGELFF. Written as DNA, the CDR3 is TGTGCCAGCAGCTTGACTAGCCCACCCCCCGGGGAGCTGTTTTTT.

DNA for the CDR3: TGTGCCAGCGGATCTACAGGGAACCAGCCCCAGCATTTT. Translation gives CASGSTGNQPQHF. The rearrangement links TRBV4-2 to TRBJ1-5, with D tentatively TRBD1 (6 bases). Per germline, CDR1 LGHNA and CDR2 YNFKEQ. V dropped 8 bases and J dropped 7 bases, with 15 bases sitting between them. The CDR3 extends over 13 amino acids.

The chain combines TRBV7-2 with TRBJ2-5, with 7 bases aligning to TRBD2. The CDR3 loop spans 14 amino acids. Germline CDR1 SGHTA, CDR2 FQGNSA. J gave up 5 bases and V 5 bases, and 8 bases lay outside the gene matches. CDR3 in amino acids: CASSPSGLDETQYF. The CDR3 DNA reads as TGTGCCAGCAGCCCCAGCGGACTAGATGAGACCCAGTACTTC.